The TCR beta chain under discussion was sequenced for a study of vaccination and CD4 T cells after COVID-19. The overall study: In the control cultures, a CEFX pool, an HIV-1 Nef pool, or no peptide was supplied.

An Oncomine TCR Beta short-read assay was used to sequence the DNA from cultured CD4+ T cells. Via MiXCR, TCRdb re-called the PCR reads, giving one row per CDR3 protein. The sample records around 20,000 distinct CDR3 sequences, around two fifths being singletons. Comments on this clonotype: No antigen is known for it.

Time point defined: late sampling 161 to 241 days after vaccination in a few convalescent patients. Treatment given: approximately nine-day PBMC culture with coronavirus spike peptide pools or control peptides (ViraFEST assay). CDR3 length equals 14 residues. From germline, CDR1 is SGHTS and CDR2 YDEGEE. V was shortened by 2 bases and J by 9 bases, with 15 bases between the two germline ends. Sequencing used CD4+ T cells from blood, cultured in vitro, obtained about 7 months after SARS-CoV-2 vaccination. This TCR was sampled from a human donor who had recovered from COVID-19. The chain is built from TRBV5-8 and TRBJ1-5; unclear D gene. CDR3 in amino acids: CASSLYDTSGPQHF. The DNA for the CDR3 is TGTGCCAGCAGCTTATATGACACCTCGGGGCCCCAGCATTTT.